This entry concerns a single T cell receptor (beta chain). Clones were read by immunoSEQ multiplex PCR, and TCRdb kept only the in-frame ones, dropping some. The sample carries around 69,000 clones, around nine tenths recorded once. These data originate in a study of OX40 agonist ivuxolimab in advanced cancers. Study at large: Patient treatment consisted of intravenous ivuxolimab administration every 2 weeks at 0.01 to 10 mg/kg. Age averaged 60 years (range roughly 20 to 90), and 82.7% were male.

The V gene's germline CDR1 is MNHNS and CDR2 SASEGT. There are 13 residues in the CDR3. V gave up 3 bases and J gave up 4 bases, with 9 bases separating them. Material: CD4+ or CD8+ T cells sorted from blood, obtained in a trial of the OX40 agonist ivuxolimab. The chain carries TRBV6-1 and TRBJ1-2, with a possible D match to TRBD1 (5 bases). The source is an adult with an advanced solid tumor such as melanoma, head and neck, liver or kidney cancer. The CDR3 here is CASSETEVYGYTF. DNA for the CDR3: TGTGCCAGCAGTGAGACAGAAGTCTATGGCTACACCTTC.